The clone carrying this T cell receptor beta chain turned up a few times. Its antigen is unidentified. Other nucleotide sequences from this sample produce the same CDR3. PCR was performed using 60 Vbeta and 13 Jbeta primers. Repertoires were generated with immunoSEQ multiplex PCR, while TCRdb's copy carries only in-frame clones and drops some. The table shows under 200,000 clones, with around four fifths occurring only once. The sample originates from a study of cytomegalovirus exposure and HLA in healthy donors. For the study at large: Earlier results showed 117 million unique TCR beta sequences derived from roughly 190 million T cells. Study outcomes and limitations: In a later analysis, V- and J-gene trimming of beta chains associated with a DCLRE1C missense variant, replicated independently. For most subjects, TCR beta sequences were reported to predict HLA-A and HLA-B alleles with accuracy. Exclusion as indistinguishable affected some V segments, including TRBV6-2 and TRBV6-3.

V lost 2 bases and J lost 2, with 6 bases in between. The CDR3 extends over 14 amino acids. The germline CDR1 and CDR2 sequences are MNHNS and SASEGT. Source material: PBMCs. The chain is built from TRBV6-1 and TRBJ1-4, with D tentatively TRBD1 (5 bases). The source of this sequence is a male donor in good health and CMV-seropositive. The DNA of the CDR3 is TGTGCCAGCAGTGAACGGGGGACTAATGAAAAACTGTTTTTT. This translates into CASSERGTNEKLFF.